Below are 12 T cell receptor beta chains sequenced from a single sample in a study of CD8+ T cells in alopecia areata (dated by TCRdb to 2016 to 2019). Libraries were made using the immunoSEQ multiplex PCR assay. To provide template for TCR sequencing, every sample had RNA extracted and reverse transcribed into cDNA. In its TCRdb copy, this immuneACCESS table keeps in-frame sequences only and misses some clones. Where compared with another copy, unresolved V genes explain less than half of these, and the others have no known cause. A total of about 180,000 clones appear in this sample, approximately 50% of them only once. The ten largest clones capture about 9.4% of the sample. The treatment or condition label for this specimen denotes: oral pan-JAK inhibitor, 5-10 mg twice daily. Material: CD8+ T cells sorted from blood, obtained at week 52, from a patient treated with tofacitinib. The receptors derive from a human donor with alopecia areata.

The gene calls are TRBV11-1 and TRBJ2-3; either TRBD1 or TRBD2 may fit D (5 bases each). The V and J ends lost 5 bases and 3 bases respectively, with 18 bases between them. The CDR3 covers 16 residues. Germline lookup yields CDR1 SGHAT and CDR2 FQDESV (reference sequence). Here the CDR3 DNA reads TGTGCCAGCAGCCCCCCGACCGGGACCGCAACAGATACGCAGTATTTT. This translates into CASSPPTGTATDTQYF.

The CDR3 reads CASIAGGSYNEQFF. In DNA, the CDR3 is TGTGCCAGCATCGCGGGGGGTTCCTACAATGAGCAGTTCTTC. This rearrangement joins TRBV6-5 to TRBJ2-1, with 8 bases lining up with TRBD2. Losses at the gene ends were 7 bases for V and 1 base for J; bases not matched to a gene: 3. The CDR3 sequence is 14 residues long. Germline CDR1 reads MNHEY; CDR2 reads SVGAGI.

This clone was seen more than once but under ten times. This sequence joins TRBV5-6 and TRBJ1-2; D gene ambiguous. The CDR3 runs 13 residues. V gave up 0 bases and J gave up 2 bases, with 5 bases separating them. Germline values: CDR1 SGHDT, CDR2 YYEEEE. The CDR3 region has the DNA TGTGCCAGCAGCTTGGACATAAACTATGGCTACACCTTC. Its translation: CASSLDINYGYTF.

This clone was observed a few times. V gene TRBV6-4 combines with J gene TRBJ1-3; no clear D gene. The germline V and J ends were trimmed by 11 bases and 0 bases, with 20 bases remaining between them. The germline CDR1 and CDR2 sequences are MRHNA and SNTAGT. This CDR3 spans 16 amino acids. This CDR3 is CAFPPDPGSSGNTIYF. DNA for the CDR3: TGTGCCTTCCCTCCTGACCCGGGGAGCTCTGGAAACACCATATATTTT.

This clone was counted between two and nine times. The chain is built from TRBV7-9 and TRBJ2-7, with D tentatively TRBD1 (6 bases). The CDR3 runs 15 residues. The ends were cut back, 6 bases at V and 3 bases at J, with 18 bases in the middle. Germline V gene lookup returns CDR1 SEHNR and CDR2 FQNEAQ (reference sequence). For the CDR3, the DNA is TGTGCCAGCAGAGAGGTGGTTGGGGGCGTCTACGAGCAGTACTTC. Translation: CASREVVGGVYEQYF.

V usage is TRBV7-9 and J usage is TRBJ1-2, with D possibly TRBD1 on 6 matching bases. Germline assignment: CDR1 SEHNR and CDR2 FQNEAQ (reference sequence). V lost 5 bases and J lost 3, with 16 bases in between. This CDR3 region has 15 residues. The CDR3 reads CASSPRGAQDYGYTF. CDR3 DNA sequence: TGTGCCAGCAGCCCTCGGGGGGCGCAGGACTATGGCTACACCTTC.

The chain carries TRBV30 and TRBJ1-5; D gene unclear. This CDR3 spans 15 amino acids. V was clipped by 1 base and J by 1 base, with 11 bases between them. The germline V gene encodes CDR1 GTSNPN and CDR2 SVGIG (reference sequence). CDR3 residues: CAWSGPGRSNQPQHF. CDR3 coding DNA: TGTGCCTGGAGTGGGCCGGGGAGGAGCAATCAGCCCCAGCATTTT.

J is TRBJ1-2 and V is TRBV27; D may be TRBD1 (6 bases). Trimming removed 3 bases at V and 12 bases at J, with 14 bases between. The CDR3 consists of 12 residues. The V gene's germline CDR1 is MNHEY and CDR2 SMNVEV (reference sequence). The CDR3 nucleotides read TGTGCCAGCAGTTTGATCGGGGGACAAAACACCTTC. Translated: CASSLIGGQNTF.

The chain carries TRBV25-1 and TRBJ2-2, with 7 bases matching TRBD1. The V and J ends lost 7 bases and 7 bases, in that order; junction bases with no gene match: 12. CDR1 MGHDK and CDR2 SYGVNS come from the germline V gene. This CDR3 is built from 15 residues. The DNA for the CDR3 is TGTGCCAGCACAGGACAGGAAAGAATTGACGGGGAGCTGTTTTTT. Amino acids: CASTGQERIDGELFF.

This clone was observed a few times. The chain is built from TRBV4-1 and TRBJ1-1, with 7 bases identical to TRBD1. J was trimmed by 1 base and V by 1 base; bases with no gene match: 0. The CDR3 totals 14 residues. Germline CDR1 reads MGHRA; CDR2 reads YSYEKL. CDR3 region: CASSQGDRNTEAFF. The CDR3 region has the DNA TGCGCCAGCAGCCAAGGGGACAGGAACACTGAAGCTTTCTTT.

DNA of the CDR3: TGCGCCAGCAGCATGACAGGGGGCGCGACTAATGAAAAACTGTTTTTT. This translates into CASSMTGGATNEKLFF. V gene TRBV5-1 combines with J gene TRBJ1-4; 10 bases agree with TRBD1. Germline CDR1 reads SGHRS; CDR2 reads YFSETQ. The V segment lost 4 bases and the J segment 2 bases; nucleotides outside the gene matches: 5. The length of the CDR3 is 16 residues.

The chain is built from TRBV9 and TRBJ2-7; a weak D match, TRBD1 (6 bases). Deletions cut 0 bases from V and 3 bases from J, with 7 bases between. Germline CDR1 and CDR2: SGDLS and YYNGEE. The CDR3 sequence is 13 residues long. CDR3 DNA sequence: TGTGCCAGCAGCGTAGAGACAGGCTACGAGCAGTACTTC. Amino acids: CASSVETGYEQYF.